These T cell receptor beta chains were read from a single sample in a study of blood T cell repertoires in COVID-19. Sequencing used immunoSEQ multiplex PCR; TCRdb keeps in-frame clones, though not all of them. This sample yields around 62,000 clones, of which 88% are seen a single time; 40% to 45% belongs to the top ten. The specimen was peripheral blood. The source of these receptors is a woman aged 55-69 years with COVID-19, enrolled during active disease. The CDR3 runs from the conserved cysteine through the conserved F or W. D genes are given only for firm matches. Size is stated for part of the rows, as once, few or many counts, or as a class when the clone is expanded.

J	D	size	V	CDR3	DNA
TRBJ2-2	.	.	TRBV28	CAIRDFNTGELFF	TGTGCCATACGGGACTTCAACACCGGGGAGCTGTTTTTT
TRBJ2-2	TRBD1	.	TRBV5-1	CASSFQGATLTGELFF	TGCGCCAGCAGCTTTCAGGGGGCCACGTTAACCGGGGAGCTGTTTTTT
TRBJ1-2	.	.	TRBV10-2	CASSEEPNYGYTF	TGCGCCAGCAGTGAGGAGCCTAACTATGGCTACACCTTC
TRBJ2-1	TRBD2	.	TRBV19	CASSIPGLGDEQFF	TGTGCCAGTAGTATTCCGGGACTAGGCGATGAGCAGTTCTTC
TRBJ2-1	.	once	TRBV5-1	CASSLAERSSYNEQFF	TGCGCCAGCAGCTTGGCCGAGAGGAGCTCCTACAATGAGCAGTTCTTC
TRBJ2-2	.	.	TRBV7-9	CASSLGEFGGELFF	TGTGCCAGCAGCTTAGGAGAGTTTGGCGGGGAGCTGTTTTTT
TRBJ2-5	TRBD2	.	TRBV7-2	CASTRGTQETQYF	TGTGCCAGCACGCGGGGGACCCAAGAGACCCAGTACTTC
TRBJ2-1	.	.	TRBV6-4	CASSADPFYNEQFF	TGTGCCAGCAGTGCAGATCCCTTTTACAATGAGCAGTTCTTC
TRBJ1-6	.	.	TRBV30	CAWDSSNSPLHF	TGTGCCTGGGACAGTTCAAATTCACCCCTCCACTTT
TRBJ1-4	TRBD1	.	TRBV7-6	CASSFFGTGTEKLFF	TGTGCCAGCAGCTTTTTCGGGACAGGGACTGAAAAACTGTTTTTT
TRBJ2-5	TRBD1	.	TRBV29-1	CSVEGGTGGGETQYF	TGCAGCGTTGAAGGGGGGACAGGGGGCGGGGAGACCCAGTACTTC
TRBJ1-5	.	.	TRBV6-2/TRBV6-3	CASSFGGRSQPQHF	TGTGCCAGCAGTTTCGGGGGTCGGAGTCAGCCCCAGCATTTT
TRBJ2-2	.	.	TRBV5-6	CASSSLVVRTGELFF	TGTGCCAGCTCCTCTCTAGTCGTTCGCACCGGGGAGCTGTTTTTT
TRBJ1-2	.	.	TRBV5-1	CASSFKDSPNYGYTF	TGCGCCAGCAGCTTTAAAGACAGCCCTAACTATGGCTACACCTTC
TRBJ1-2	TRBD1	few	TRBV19	CASSIQGGEYGYTF	TGTGCCAGTAGTATACAGGGGGGAGAATATGGCTACACCTTC
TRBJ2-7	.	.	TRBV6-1	CASSDDIMGGPYEQYF	TGTGCCAGCAGTGATGACATTATGGGGGGTCCCTACGAGCAGTACTTC
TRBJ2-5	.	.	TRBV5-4	CASSRTREETQYF	TGTGCCAGCAGTCGGACAAGGGAAGAGACCCAGTACTTC
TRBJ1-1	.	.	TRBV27	CASSLVGGGTEAFF	TGTGCCAGCAGTTTGGTCGGTGGAGGCACTGAAGCTTTCTTT
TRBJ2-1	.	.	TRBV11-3	CASSSPPPRSREQFF	TGTGCCAGCAGCTCGCCGCCCCCAAGGAGCCGTGAGCAGTTCTTC
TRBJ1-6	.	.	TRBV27	CASSLGLASPLHF	TGTGCCAGCAGTTTAGGCCTGGCTTCACCCCTCCACTTT
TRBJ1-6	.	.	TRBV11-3	CASSPLGGRSPLHF	TGTGCCAGCAGCCCTCTCGGCGGCAGATCACCCCTCCACTTT
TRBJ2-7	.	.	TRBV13	CASSLPGSSYEQYF	TGTGCCAGCAGCCTGCCGGGGAGCTCCTACGAGCAGTACTTC
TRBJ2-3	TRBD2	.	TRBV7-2	CASSWAGGGTDTQYF	TGTGCCAGCAGCTGGGCGGGAGGTGGCACAGATACGCAGTATTTT
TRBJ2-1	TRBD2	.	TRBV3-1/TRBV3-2	CASSQAAGRAGALPLYNEQFF	TGTGCCAGCAGCCAAGCCGCTGGGAGAGCGGGAGCCCTCCCGTTATACAATGAGCAGTTCTTC
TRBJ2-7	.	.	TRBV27	CASSPGSPERSYEQYF	TGTGCCAGCTCCCCCGGCAGTCCGGAGAGGTCCTACGAGCAGTACTTC
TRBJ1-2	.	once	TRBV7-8	CASSEPDRSYGYTF	TGTGCCAGCAGCGAACCCGACAGAAGCTATGGCTACACCTTC
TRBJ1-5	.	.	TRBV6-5	CASRVALNQPQHF	TGTGCCAGCAGGGTGGCCCTCAATCAGCCCCAGCATTTT
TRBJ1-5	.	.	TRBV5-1	CASSPGSSNQPQHF	TGCGCCAGCAGCCCCGGGAGCAGCAATCAGCCCCAGCATTTT
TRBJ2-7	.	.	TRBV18	CASSGDTSYEQYF	TGTGCCAGCTCCGGGGACACCTCCTACGAGCAGTACTTC
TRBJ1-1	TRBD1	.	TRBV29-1	CSVDSPTGLNTEAFF	TGCAGCGTTGACTCCCCGACAGGGTTGAACACTGAAGCTTTCTTT
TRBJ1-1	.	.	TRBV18	CASSPRGTPMNTEAFF	TGTGCCAGCTCACCGAGGGGGACCCCGATGAACACTGAAGCTTTCTTT
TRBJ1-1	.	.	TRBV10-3	CAISESYSGDTEAFF	TGTGCCATCAGTGAGTCATACTCGGGGGACACTGAAGCTTTCTTT
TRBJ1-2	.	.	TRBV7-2	CASSFRGVSRGYTF	TGTGCCAGCAGCTTCAGGGGAGTATCTAGAGGCTACACCTTC
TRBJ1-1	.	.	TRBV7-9	CASQGQHTEAFF	TGTGCCAGCCAAGGACAGCACACTGAAGCTTTCTTT
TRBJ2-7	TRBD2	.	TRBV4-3	CASSPHLGTSEIYEQYF	TGCGCCAGCAGCCCCCATCTAGGGACTAGCGAAATCTACGAGCAGTACTTC
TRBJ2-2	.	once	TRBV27	CASSAEVAGELFF	TGTGCCAGCAGTGCGGAGGTGGCGGGGGAGCTGTTTTTT
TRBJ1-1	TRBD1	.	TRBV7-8	CASSLVTGGLWTEAFF	TGTGCCAGCAGCTTAGTAACAGGGGGTCTTTGGACTGAAGCTTTCTTT
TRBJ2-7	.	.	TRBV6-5	CASSPGSAAGEQYF	TGTGCCAGCAGTCCAGGCTCCGCTGCGGGCGAGCAGTACTTC
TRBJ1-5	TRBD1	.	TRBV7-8	CASSLWRDRALIFSSNQPQHF	TGTGCCAGCAGCTTGTGGAGGGACAGGGCCCTAATATTCTCTAGCAATCAGCCCCAGCATTTT
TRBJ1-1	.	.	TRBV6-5	CASRYQYEAFF	TGTGCCAGCAGATACCAGTATGAAGCTTTCTTT
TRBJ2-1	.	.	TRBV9	CASSSQDSYNEQFF	TGTGCCAGCAGTAGTCAAGACAGCTACAATGAGCAGTTCTTC
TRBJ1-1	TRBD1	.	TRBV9	CASSLGTANTEAFF	TGTGCCAGCAGCTTAGGGACAGCGAACACTGAAGCTTTCTTT
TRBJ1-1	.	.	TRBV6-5	CASSRFGASEAFF	TGTGCCAGCAGTCGTTTTGGGGCAAGTGAAGCTTTCTTT
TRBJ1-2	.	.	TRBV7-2	CASGAGRGYGYTF	TGTGCCAGCGGGGCAGGGCGAGGCTATGGCTACACCTTC
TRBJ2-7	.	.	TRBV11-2	CASSLLYEQYF	TGTGCCAGCAGCTTACTCTACGAGCAGTACTTC
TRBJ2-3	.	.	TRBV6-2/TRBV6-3	CASSWAGMGPDTQYF	TGTGCCAGCAGTTGGGCCGGGATGGGTCCAGATACGCAGTATTTT
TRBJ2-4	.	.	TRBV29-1	CTPSDASLRGNIQYF	TGCACCCCTTCGGACGCGTCCTTGAGAGGGAACATTCAGTACTTC
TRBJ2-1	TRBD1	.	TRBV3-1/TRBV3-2	CASSQSWYGGQGQNEQFF	TGTGCCAGCAGCCAATCTTGGTATGGGGGACAGGGACAGAATGAGCAGTTCTTC
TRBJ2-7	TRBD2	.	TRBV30	CAWSLGGAGAYEQYF	TGTGCCTGGAGTTTGGGGGGAGCGGGAGCCTACGAGCAGTACTTC
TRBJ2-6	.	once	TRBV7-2	CASSRTSSGANVLTF	TGTGCCAGCAGTCGGACAAGCTCTGGGGCCAACGTCCTGACTTTC
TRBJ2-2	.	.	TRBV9	CASSVEGGATGELFF	TGTGCCAGCAGCGTAGAAGGAGGGGCGACCGGGGAGCTGTTTTTT
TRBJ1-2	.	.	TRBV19	CASTQGYGYTF	TGTGCCAGTACCCAGGGTTACGGCTACACCTTC
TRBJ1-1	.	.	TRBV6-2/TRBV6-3	CASSFTGNTEAFF	TGTGCCAGCAGTTTCACCGGGAACACTGAAGCTTTCTTT
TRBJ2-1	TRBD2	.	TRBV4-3	CASSQDKLAGAFSYNEQFF	TGCGCCAGCAGCCAAGATAAACTAGCGGGAGCCTTCTCCTACAATGAGCAGTTCTTC
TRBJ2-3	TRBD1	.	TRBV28	CASSSPGGRFDTQYF	TGTGCCAGCAGTTCTCCAGGGGGACGGTTCGATACGCAGTATTTT
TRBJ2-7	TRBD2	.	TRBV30	CAWSVWIAGDYEFDEQYF	TGTGCCTGGAGTGTTTGGATAGCGGGAGATTACGAATTCGACGAGCAGTACTTC
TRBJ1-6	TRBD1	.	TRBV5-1	CASSDRTGGNSPLHF	TGCGCCAGCAGCGACCGGACAGGGGGGAATTCACCCCTCCACTTT
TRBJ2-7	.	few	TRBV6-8	CARGGGAVEVYEQYF	TGTGCCAGGGGAGGCGGAGCGGTGGAGGTCTACGAGCAGTACTTC
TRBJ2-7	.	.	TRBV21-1	CASSNRLDRVDEQYF	TGTGCCAGCAGCAATCGATTAGACAGGGTGGACGAGCAGTACTTC